This T cell receptor (beta chain) was captured by sequencing in a study of radiotherapy plus CTLA-4 blockade in lung cancer. As for this clone: What it recognizes is unknown.

The study's findings and limits: Among reported predictors of response, early blood T cell clone dynamics with interferon-beta performed best. Blood TCR clones of tumor origin expanded after radiotherapy plus ipilimumab.

This CDR3 is built from 13 residues. CDR1 and CDR2 from the germline V gene are LNHDA and SQIVND (reference sequence). V dropped 9 bases and J dropped 4 bases, with 15 bases sitting between them. Generated by immunoSEQ multiplex PCR, the TCRdb table keeps only in-frame clones and is missing some. The profile shows about 49,000 clones, over 75% of them singletons. This TCR was sampled from a human donor with non-small cell lung cancer whose response to radiotherapy plus ipilimumab could not be evaluated. Sequencing was performed on peripheral blood, taken from a patient treated with radiotherapy plus ipilimumab. The chain couples TRBV19 to TRBJ1-1; the D is unclear. The CDR3 DNA is TGTGCCAGCTCGCCGTTCGGTGGCACTGAAGCTTTCTTT. Translation: CASSPFGGTEAFF. Filled out from reference TRBV19 and TRBJ1-1, the complete variable domain reads DGGITQSPKYLFRKEGQNVTLSCEQNLNHDAMYWYRQDPGQGLRLIYYSQIVNDFQKGDIAEGYSVSREKKESFPLTVTSAQKNPTAFYLCASSPFGGTEAFFGQGTRLTVV.